A single sample is the source of the 11 T cell receptor beta chains below, sequenced in a study of blood T cell repertoires in COVID-19. Measured with immunoSEQ multiplex PCR; TCRdb has only the in-frame clones, and not every one. The sample lists tens of thousands of clones; roughly 80% were seen once. The sequenced material came from peripheral blood. These receptors all stem from a man in his forties or fifties with acute or convalescent COVID-19.

The chain is built from TRBV7-3 and TRBJ1-1, with unresolved D. CDR1 SGHTA and CDR2 FQGTGA come from the germline V gene. The CDR3 is 14 amino acids. With 2 bases removed from V and 5 bases from J, the gap between germline ends came to 12 bases. CDR3: CASSLQTRGTEAFF. The CDR3 nucleotides read TGTGCCAGCAGCTTACAGACAAGAGGGACTGAAGCTTTCTTT.

The chain is built from TRBV11-2 and TRBJ2-3, with a weak D call TRBD1 (5 bases). Looked up from germline, CDR1 is SGHAT and CDR2 is FQNNGV. V shed 0 bases and J shed 5 bases, with 12 bases lying between them. The CDR3 sequence is 15 residues long. The CDR3, as DNA: TGTGCCAGCAGCTTAGATGGGGCGTCTGAAGATACGCAGTATTTT. As protein: CASSLDGASEDTQYF.

This sequence joins TRBV3-1 (or the pseudogene TRBV3-2) and TRBJ1-1, with D perhaps TRBD1 (5 bases). CDR3 length equals 13 residues. Per germline, CDR1 LGHDT and CDR2 YNNKEL (reference sequence). Trimming shortened V by 9 bases and J by 3 bases, and 14 bases separated the two germline ends. The CDR3, as DNA: TGTGCCAGTCAGCCCCGGGACTACACTGAAGCTTTCTTT. This encodes CASQPRDYTEAFF.

V gene TRBV3-1 (or the pseudogene TRBV3-2) combines with J gene TRBJ2-5; the match to TRBD2 covers 11 bases. CDR1 and CDR2 (germline): LGHDT, YNNKEL (reference sequence). The length of the CDR3 is 17 residues. Germline trimming cut 1 base from V and 5 bases from J; bases unmatched to any gene: 9. Written as DNA, the CDR3 is TGTGCCAGCAGCCAAGCATTAGCGGGGGGGCATGGTGAGACCCAGTACTTC. Translated, it gives CASSQALAGGHGETQYF.

The chain has TRBV11-3 and TRBJ2-1, with D tentatively TRBD1 (6 bases). There are 13 residues in the CDR3. The germline gives CDR1 SGHNT, CDR2 YENEEA. Between the trimmed V and J ends, which lost 5 bases and 10 bases, there was a span of 15 bases. CDR3 DNA: TGTGCCAGCAGCCCTAGCCCCGACAGGGAGCAGTTCTTC. Translated: CASSPSPDREQFF.

This clone was recorded a few times. The chain employs TRBV6-5 and TRBJ1-5; D perhaps matches TRBD1 (6 bases). CDR1 is MNHEY, CDR2 SVGAGI, per germline. This CDR3 spans 15 amino acids. The V and J ends lost 0 bases and 5 bases respectively, with 11 bases between them. This chain's CDR3 is CASSYSWGQDQPQHF. The CDR3 coding sequence is TGTGCCAGCAGTTACTCTTGGGGGCAGGATCAGCCCCAGCATTTT.

V is TRBV7-9 and J is TRBJ1-1; perhaps TRBD1 as D (6 bases). The CDR3 runs 16 residues. Germline values: CDR1 SEHNR, CDR2 FQNEAQ (reference sequence). The V and J ends lost 6 bases and 4 bases respectively, with 21 bases between them. CDR3 protein: CASRIGWQGIVTEAFF. CDR3 DNA sequence: TGTGCCAGCAGGATCGGCTGGCAGGGGATTGTCACTGAAGCTTTCTTT.

This chain connects TRBV3-1 (or the pseudogene TRBV3-2) to TRBJ2-1, with 8 bases aligning to TRBD1. V trimming: 1 base; J trimming: 9 bases; junction bases outside the gene matches: 11. This CDR3 spans 16 amino acids. Germline V gene sequence: CDR1 LGHDT, CDR2 YNNKEL (reference sequence). The CDR3 sequence: CASSQVWTGPTIEQFF. The CDR3 nucleotides are TGTGCCAGCAGCCAAGTCTGGACAGGGCCCACAATTGAGCAGTTCTTC.

The genes are TRBV3-1 (or the pseudogene TRBV3-2) and TRBJ1-2, with D hard to call. The germline CDR1 and CDR2 sequences are LGHDT and YNNKEL (reference sequence). The CDR3 extends over 17 amino acids. V was cut by 3 bases and J by 1 base, with 18 bases left in between. The CDR3 nucleotides read TGTGCCAGCAGCCACCCCGGGTCAGGCGGGTTTAACTATGGCTACACCTTC. Encoded protein: CASSHPGSGGFNYGYTF.

The chain employs TRBV7-9 and TRBJ2-3, with 7 bases lining up with TRBD1. Germline trimming cut 2 bases from V and 6 bases from J; bases unmatched to any gene: 14. Per the germline V gene, CDR1 is SEHNR and CDR2 is FQNEAQ (reference sequence). This CDR3 spans 17 amino acids. The CDR3 DNA sequence: TGTGCCAGCAGCTTACCCCCGCGACAGGGTCCAACGGATACGCAGTATTTT. This sequence encodes CASSLPPRQGPTDTQYF.

The chain employs TRBV5-1 and TRBJ2-7; a possible D gene is TRBD1 (6 bases). Germline values: CDR1 SGHRS, CDR2 YFSETQ. CDR3 length: 14 amino acids. Trimming left V 0 bases short and J 0 bases short, with 7 bases between. The CDR3 coding sequence is TGCGCCAGCAGCTTGGGGACAGTCTCCTACGAGCAGTACTTC. Encoded protein: CASSLGTVSYEQYF. The whole variable domain, remainder taken from reference TRBV5-1 and TRBJ2-7, is KAGVTQTPRYLIKTRGQQVTLSCSPISGHRSVSWYQQTPGQGLQFLFEYFSETQRNKGNFPGRFSGRQFSNSRSEMNVSTLELGDSALYLCASSLGTVSYEQYFGPGTRLTVT.